These T cell receptor beta chains were read from a single sample in a study of blood T cell repertoires in COVID-19. The data were produced by immunoSEQ multiplex PCR, yet TCRdb's version contains in-frame clones alone and is incomplete. The table records approximately 50,000 clones, more than 70% of them present only once. Sequences were obtained from peripheral blood. These receptors were collected from a man aged 55 to 70 with acute or convalescent COVID-19. Both conserved end residues are part of each CDR3. A D gene is named only where the DNA matches it firmly. The size field is filled for only some rows; it gives once, few, many or a size class.

>TRBD1|TRBV5-4|TRBJ1-2|NA
TGTGCCAGCAGAGGACAGGGGGTTCGGTACGGCTACACCTTC
CASRGQGVRYGYTF
>TRBD1|TRBV30|TRBJ1-1|NA
TGTGCCTGGTCCTGGGACAGTACTTACACTGAAGCTTTCTTT
CAWSWDSTYTEAFF
>NA|TRBV6-5|TRBJ2-5|NA
TGTGCCAGCAGTTACTCCCTAGGCAGTAAAGAGACCCAGTACTTC
CASSYSLGSKETQYF
>NA|TRBV10-3|TRBJ2-1|NA
TGTGCCATCAGTGAGACAGGGACTGAGCAGTTCTTC
CAISETGTEQFF
>TRBD2|TRBV9|TRBJ2-7|few
TGTGCCAGCAGCGTATCGGGACTAGCTTCCTACGAGCAGTACTTC
CASSVSGLASYEQYF
>NA|TRBV12-3/TRBV12-4|TRBJ1-2|NA
TGTGCCAGCAGTCTACGACAGGCTTCTGGCTACACCTTC
CASSLRQASGYTF
>TRBD2|TRBV5-4|TRBJ2-3|NA
TGTGCCAGCAGCTTGGCCGGTACTAGCGGGGCTAGCACAGATACGCAGTATTTT
CASSLAGTSGASTDTQYF
>NA|TRBV7-9|TRBJ1-5|NA
TGTGCCAGCAACTTCCCCGGGCAGCCCCAGCATTTT
CASNFPGQPQHF
>NA|TRBV12-3/TRBV12-4|TRBJ2-3|NA
TGTGCCAGCAGCCGAGACTATGTATGGTCGCAGTATTTT
CASSRDYVWSQYF
>NA|TRBV19|TRBJ2-1|NA
TGTGCCAGTAGGGACCCTGGGAGTGAGCAGTTCTTC
CASRDPGSEQFF
>NA|TRBV27|TRBJ2-3|NA
TGTGCCAGCAGTTTAACAGGTAGCACAGATACGCAGTATTTT
CASSLTGSTDTQYF
>TRBD1|TRBV2|TRBJ1-6|NA
TGTGCCAGCGTGGGGGGGACAGGGGCCTCACCCCTCCACTTT
CASVGGTGASPLHF
>NA|TRBV27|TRBJ2-3|NA
TGTGCCAGCAGCCAGGGTTCGCGGCAGTATTTT
CASSQGSRQYF
>NA|TRBV5-1|TRBJ2-3|NA
TGCGCCAGCAGCTTGGACGGACTAACCTCAGATACGCAGTATTTT
CASSLDGLTSDTQYF
>TRBD1|TRBV7-8|TRBJ1-2|NA
TGTGCCAGCAGCCCGACCGGGACAGGGGGATATGGCTACACCTTC
CASSPTGTGGYGYTF
>TRBD1|TRBV12-3/TRBV12-4|TRBJ2-7|NA
TGTGCCAGCAGTTTGGACAGGAACTACGAGCAGTACTTC
CASSLDRNYEQYF
>NA|TRBV27|TRBJ1-4|NA
TGTGCCAGCACGTTCTTGCGTGGAGGAAAACTGTTTTTT
CASTFLRGGKLFF
>NA|TRBV5-8|TRBJ1-2|once
TGTGCCAGCAGACGACCTAGCTTACGCGGGGGCTACACCTTC
CASRRPSLRGGYTF
>TRBD2|TRBV5-1|TRBJ2-3|NA
TGCGCCAGCAGCTGGGTCCGGACTAGCGGGAGGACCCTCACAGATACGCAGTATTTT
CASSWVRTSGRTLTDTQYF
>TRBD2|TRBV5-6|TRBJ2-1|NA
TGTGCCAGCAGCTTGGAAGCGGGGGCGGTTTACAATGAGCAGTTCTTC
CASSLEAGAVYNEQFF
>NA|TRBV6-2/TRBV6-3|TRBJ1-6|NA
TGTGCCAGCAGCCTGCTGCGGGGGAATAATTCACCCCTCCACTTT
CASSLLRGNNSPLHF
>NA|TRBV5-1|TRBJ1-3|few
TGCGCCAGCAGCTTGGCGGGGTTCGGAAACACCATATATTTT
CASSLAGFGNTIYF
>NA|TRBV10-3|TRBJ1-2|NA
TGTGCCACCTCACAGGGCTTCTATGGCTACACCTTC
CATSQGFYGYTF
>TRBD1|TRBV3-1/TRBV3-2|TRBJ1-4|NA
TGTGCCAGCAGCCTAGGACAGGGGGAAGGTGAAAAACTGTTTTTT
CASSLGQGEGEKLFF
>NA|TRBV28|TRBJ2-3|NA
TGTGCCAGCAGTCCCTGGAGGGAGAGCACAGATACGCAGTATTTT
CASSPWRESTDTQYF
>TRBD2|TRBV3-1/TRBV3-2|TRBJ2-1|NA
TGTGCCAGCAGCCTCGGACTAGCATTCAATGAGCAGTTCTTC
CASSLGLAFNEQFF
>NA|TRBV29-1|TRBJ2-1|NA
TGCAGCGTTCTGATACCGCGGGACTTCTACAATGAGCAGTTCTTC
CSVLIPRDFYNEQFF
>NA|TRBV6-4|TRBJ2-7|NA
TGTGCCAGCAGTTCAGGACCCTCGGGAGAGCAGTACTTC
CASSSGPSGEQYF
>NA|TRBV7-8|TRBJ2-2|few
TGTGCCAGCAGCGCACGACAGGTTAACACCGGGGAGCTGTTTTTT
CASSARQVNTGELFF
>TRBD1|TRBV19|TRBJ1-6|NA
TGTGCCAGTAGTACCGGACAGGGGGATTCACCCCTCCACTTT
CASSTGQGDSPLHF
>NA|TRBV3-1/TRBV3-2|TRBJ2-6|NA
TGTGCCAGCAGCTATCCAGGGCTTGGGGCCAACGTCCTGACTTTC
CASSYPGLGANVLTF
>TRBD2|TRBV18|TRBJ2-1|NA
TGTGCCAGCTCACCCCTAGCGGGTCTCAATGAGCAGTTCTTC
CASSPLAGLNEQFF
>NA|TRBV6-1|TRBJ1-2|NA
TGTGCCAGCAGTGAAAATCGCTTCCTGGAGGGCTACACCTTC
CASSENRFLEGYTF
>TRBD2|TRBV4-2|TRBJ2-7|NA
TGTGCCAGCAGCCAGGAACCGGGACTAGCGGGAGGGCCCTCCTACGAGCAGTACTTC
CASSQEPGLAGGPSYEQYF
>NA|TRBV5-1|TRBJ1-1|NA
TGCGCCAGCAGCTTGGACAGGCCGAACACTGAAGCTTTCTTT
CASSLDRPNTEAFF
>NA|TRBV10-2|TRBJ2-4|NA
TGCGCCAGCAGTGAGGGTAGCAAAAACATTCAGTACTTC
CASSEGSKNIQYF
>TRBD1|TRBV29-1|TRBJ1-3|once
TGCAGCGTTCAGGGGGTGGTAGACACCATATATTTT
CSVQGVVDTIYF
>NA|TRBV2|TRBJ1-5|NA
TGTGCCAGCAGGGCGGGGGTTAGACAAAATCAGCCCCAGCATTTT
CASRAGVRQNQPQHF
>TRBD1|TRBV3-1/TRBV3-2|TRBJ2-5|once
TGTGCCAGCAGCCCAGGGGGTGGAGAGACCCAGTACTTC
CASSPGGGETQYF
>NA|TRBV9|TRBJ1-3|NA
TGTGCCAGCAGCGCCCCGAGTCCCACCATATATTTT
CASSAPSPTIYF
>NA|TRBV2|TRBJ1-6|NA
TGTGCCAGCATGAGGGATAATTCACCCCTCCACTTT
CASMRDNSPLHF
>NA|TRBV27|TRBJ1-1|few
TGTGCCAGCAGTTTCTCCAGGGTTCTCGACACTGAAGCTTTCTTT
CASSFSRVLDTEAFF
>NA|TRBV18|TRBJ2-7|NA
TGTGCCAGCTCAGGCCGGGCCTACGAGCAGTACTTC
CASSGRAYEQYF
>NA|TRBV7-9|TRBJ2-1|NA
TGTGCCAGCAGCCCACTCAGGGGCAATGAGCAGTTCTTC
CASSPLRGNEQFF
>TRBD2|TRBV7-2|TRBJ2-1|few
TGTGCCAGCAGCTGGAAATCAGCTAGCGGCAATGAGCAGTTCTTC
CASSWKSASGNEQFF
>NA|TRBV28|TRBJ1-1|NA
TGTGCTAGCGTGGGACACAGGGACACTGAAGCTTTCTTT
CASVGHRDTEAFF
>NA|TRBV27|TRBJ1-5|NA
TGTGCCAGCAGTTTGTACAGGGATAGCAATCAGCCCCAGCATTTT
CASSLYRDSNQPQHF
>NA|TRBV24-1|TRBJ1-2|NA
TGTGCCACCAGTGATTTGCGGCAGGGTGGCGGCTACACCTTC
CATSDLRQGGGYTF
>TRBD1|TRBV6-5|TRBJ1-6|once
TGTGCCAGCAGTCCTTTCGGACAGGGAAATTCACCCCTCCACTTT
CASSPFGQGNSPLHF
>NA|TRBV24-1|TRBJ1-2|NA
TGTGCCACCAGTGAGTCGACAAGTACATCGAGCTACACCTTC
CATSESTSTSSYTF
>NA|TRBV3-1/TRBV3-2|TRBJ1-2|few
TGTGCCAGCAGCCAAGTCCGGGATAGGGGCTACACCTTC
CASSQVRDRGYTF
>TRBD2|TRBV7-8|TRBJ2-1|NA
TGTGCCAGCACTCGCGGGAGGTACAATGAGCAGTTCTTC
CASTRGRYNEQFF